One sample yielded the 15 T cell receptor beta chains listed below, sequenced in a study of CD8+CD57+ T cells in acquired aplastic anemia (dated by TCRdb to 2016 to 2019). Sequenced on an Illumina HiSeq 2000. Profiling of TCR beta VDJ combinations and CDR3 sequences used genomic DNA as the template. The public reads were run again by TCRdb, first through fastp at Q25 and then through MiXCR, and only productive beta chains were kept. Each CDR3 protein gets just one entry, which takes the most common genes and DNA from the rows behind it. This sample gives a few hundred thousand distinct CDR3 sequences in total; roughly 82% of them show up just once. The ten largest clonotypes hold approximately 40% of the sample. Patients chosen for sequencing had shown expansion of CD8+CD57+ cells by flow cytometry. The sequenced material came from sorted CD4+, CD8+, or CD8+CD57+ T cells (not recorded which) from PBMCs. The receptors stem from a human donor with aplastic anemia.

Points on this clonotype: One end of the junction fails to match germline, which may point to a read error. The chain uses TRBV7-9 and TRBJ2-3, with TRBD2 matching 8 bases. CDR1 SEHNR and CDR2 FQNEAQ come from the germline V gene (reference sequence). This CDR3 has 14 residues. The DNA for the CDR3 is TGTGCCAGCAGCTTTGAAAGAAGCGGGGGTACGCATGAGTTT. Its translation is CASSFERSGGTHEF.

This clonotype is a singleton in its sample. The chain employs TRBV6-1 and TRBJ2-2; TRBD1 agrees at 11 bases. Germline-derived CDR1 and CDR2 are MNHNS and SASEGT. The trim removed 9 bases at V and 5 bases at J, leaving 8 bases unmatched. There are 15 residues in the CDR3. The CDR3 DNA reads TGTGCCAGTATTTGGACAGGGGGCGATACCGGGGAGCTGTTTTTT. It codes for CASIWTGGDTGELFF.

Here the CDR3 DNA reads TGTGCCAGCAGCTTAGTGGGACAGGGTACCTACGAGCAGTACTTC. Protein sequence: CASSLVGQGTYEQYF. The chain uses TRBV11-1 and TRBJ2-7, with 9 bases aligning to TRBD1. The CDR3 extends over 15 amino acids. Trimming cost V 1 base and J 2 bases; bases outside gene matches: 3. CDR1 is SGHAT and CDR2 is FQDESV in the germline V gene (reference sequence).

In regard to this clonotype: The CDR3 does not close with the conserved phenylalanine or tryptophan, likely indicating a read error. The DNA is left out, because the CDR3 cannot be placed on it with certainty; the CDR3 is given as TCRdb lists it. This chain uses TRBV7-9 with TRBJ1-1; the table gives TRBD1 as D, unverified against the DNA. From its first to its last residue, the CDR3 has 13 amino acids. The germline CDR1 and CDR2 sequences are SEHNR and FQNEAQ (reference sequence). The CDR3 is CASSPRTGTTDTQ.

To note about this clonotype: This CDR3 fails to terminate in the conserved phenylalanine or tryptophan, so it likely reflects a read error. The DNA is omitted, as the CDR3 cannot be located on it reliably, and the CDR3 follows TCRdb's listing. This chain uses TRBV7-9 with TRBJ2-3; TRBD2, as called in the table, went unchecked against the DNA. Counting both end residues, the CDR3 totals 12 amino acids. Germline lookup yields CDR1 SEHNR and CDR2 FQNEAQ (reference sequence). CDR3: CAGSGGRDTQYL.

CDR3 sequence (DNA): TGCAGCGTTGGACACAGGGGCAGGAACACTGAAGCTTTCTTT. Translated, it gives CSVGHRGRNTEAFF. This chain connects TRBV29-1 to TRBJ1-1; 7 bases match TRBD1. The length of the CDR3 is 14 residues. Germline CDR1 SQVTM, CDR2 ANQGSEA. With 4 bases clipped from V and 1 base from J, the junction kept 6 bases outside the gene matches.

As regards this clonotype: The junction and the germline gene differ at one end; a read error may be behind it. The chain recombines TRBV7-9 with TRBJ2-3; D might be TRBD1 or TRBD2, each matching 6 bases. Looked up from germline, CDR1 is SEHNR and CDR2 is FQNEAQ (reference sequence). There are 13 residues in the CDR3. The CDR3 nucleotides are TGTGCCAGCGGGGTCGGGGGCAGAGATGCGAAGGATTTT. This codes for CASGVGGRDAKDF.

This rearrangement joins TRBV7-2 to TRBJ2-7; either TRBD1 or TRBD2 may fit D (5 bases each). This CDR3 is built from 18 residues. With 3 bases removed from V and 7 bases from J, the gap between germline ends came to 28 bases. CDR1 is SGHTA and CDR2 is FQGNSA in the germline V gene. The DNA of the CDR3 is TGTGCCAGCAGCTTTCCGAAATTGCCAGGGAGCTCCTACAATGAGCAGTACGTC. Translating it yields CASSFPKLPGSSYNEQYV.

Points on this clonotype: The junction shows a germline mismatch at one end, possibly a read error. The chain is built from TRBV7-9 and TRBJ1-6; D possibly corresponds to TRBD1 (6 bases). This CDR3 is 15 amino acids long. The germline CDR1 and CDR2 sequences are SEHNR and FQNEAQ (reference sequence). The DNA for the CDR3 is TGTGCCAGCAGTGGGGGCGCGGGGAACCGGTACCCCCGCCACTTT. Amino acid sequence: CASSGGAGNRYPRHF.

The chain couples TRBV11-3 to TRBJ1-1; D is ambiguous. The germline V gene has CDR1 SGHNT and CDR2 YENEEA. V lost 5 bases, J lost 0 bases, and 16 bases lay in between. The CDR3 covers 16 residues. The CDR3 protein is CASSGDPAVLNTEAFF. For the CDR3, the DNA is TGTGCCAGCAGCGGAGATCCCGCAGTCTTGAACACTGAAGCTTTCTTT.

The rearrangement links TRBV7-3 to TRBJ1-1; tentatively, D is TRBD1 (5 bases). CDR3 length: 14 amino acids. Germline V gene data show CDR1 as SGHTA and CDR2 as FQGTGA. The V gene lost 6 bases and the J gene lost 4 bases, with 15 bases spanning the gap. CDR3 region: CASRRETVTTEAFF. CDR3 in DNA: TGTGCCAGCAGAAGAGAGACAGTAACCACTGAAGCTTTCTTT.

Of note for this clonotype: The junction differs from germline at one of its ends, possibly a read error. The chain links TRBV7-9 to TRBJ2-3; 8 bases align to TRBD2. The germline V gene has CDR1 SEHNR and CDR2 FQNEAQ (reference sequence). There are 13 residues in the CDR3. The DNA of the CDR3 is TGTGCCAGCAGCGAAAATGGCGGGGGGACGCCAGAGTGG. This codes for CASSENGGGTPEW.

This clonotype was seen more than once but under ten times. The chain combines TRBV10-3 with TRBJ2-1; TRBD2 agrees at 9 bases. The CDR3 sequence is 13 residues long. Germline CDR1 and CDR2: ENHRY and SYGVKD. V was clipped by 8 bases and J by 3 bases; unmatched bases: 2. The CDR3 loop reads CAIRLADYNEQFF. The DNA for the CDR3 is TGTGCCATCCGACTAGCGGACTACAATGAGCAGTTCTTC.

The genes are TRBV7-2 and TRBJ1-1, with 7 nucleotides matching TRBD1. Germline V gives CDR1 SGHTA, CDR2 FQGNSA. V lost 8 bases to trimming and J lost 3 bases; unmatched junction nucleotides: 6. This CDR3 spans 13 amino acids. CDR3 region: CASGTTGYTEAFF. CDR3 sequence (DNA): TGTGCCAGCGGAACGACAGGGTACACTGAAGCTTTCTTT.

The genes are TRBV24-1 and TRBJ1-2; D perhaps matches TRBD1 (6 bases). The CDR3 runs to 12 residues. V lost 9 bases and J lost 6, with 13 bases in between. Germline V gene sequence: CDR1 KGHDR, CDR2 SFDVKD. CDR3 residues: CATSRGGDGYTF. CDR3 DNA sequence: TGTGCCACCTCAAGGGGGGGCGATGGCTACACCTTC.